Given below is one TCR beta chain in context. Its antigen is not identified. CD4+ cells were split into CD45RA+ naive and CD45RA-negative memory subsets. The data were taken from a study of shared clonotypes between healthy human individuals. Study-level findings and limits: In general, naive subsets displayed greater estimated richness than memory subsets did. Sorted-subset sequencing, rarefaction showed, was incomplete despite large depth.

Only in-frame clones appear in the TCRdb table, and some are missing; sequencing was by immunoSEQ multiplex PCR. The data show some 2.4 million clones, with more than 85% seen just once and around 0.4% held by the top ten. Trimming removed 0 bases from V and 5 bases from J, with 15 bases in between. CDR1 and CDR2 from the germline V gene are SGHRS and YFSETQ. The CDR3 runs to 15 residues. The receptor's source is a man aged 18 to 35 in good health. Some clones in this sample may be carry-over from other donors' samples. Sequencing was carried out using naive CD4+ T cells from PBMCs. Subset defined: CD45RA+ positively selected. The rearrangement uses TRBV5-1 and TRBJ2-7; possible D gene TRBD1, 6 bases. The CDR3: CASSLVAGVLDEQYF. CDR3 nucleotides: TGCGCCAGCAGCTTGGTTGCAGGGGTGCTTGACGAGCAGTACTTC.